This TCR beta chain was retrieved from a study of beta chain features in type 1 diabetes. Across the study: All samples yielded some 110 million examined sorted cells.

General study points: Relative to healthy donors, patients appeared to have naive, central memory and Treg TCRB repertoires that were more similar. In every one of the four CD4+ subsets, TCRB CDR3s were moderately but significantly shorter in Type 1 diabetes patients.

With respect to this clone: Its antigen is unidentified.

Since all of the isolated RNA was reverse transcribed, expressed TCRB transcripts were what got sequenced. The read count averaged around 3.6 million across naive, central memory and regulatory T cell samples. The method was immunoSEQ multiplex PCR; TCRdb's version includes in-frame clones alone and lacks a portion of them. The sample yields some 110,000 clones, 15% to 20% seen once. CD4+ naive, central memory, regulatory and stem cell-like memory subsets were isolated by sorting on CD45RO/CCR7/CD25/CD127/CD95/CD27. Germline-derived CDR1 and CDR2 are ENHRY and SYGVKD. This CDR3 is 13 amino acids long. Trimming removed 7 bases at V and 2 bases at J, with 10 bases between.

Material: central memory CD4+ T cells from blood. This TCR was recovered from a man aged 25-45 years with type 1 diabetes. The V gene is TRBV10-3, the J gene TRBJ2-3; either TRBD1 or TRBD2 may fit D (5 bases each). Here the CDR3 DNA reads TGTGCCATCACCGGGGCGGACACAGATACGCAGTATTTT. This codes for CAITGADTDTQYF.